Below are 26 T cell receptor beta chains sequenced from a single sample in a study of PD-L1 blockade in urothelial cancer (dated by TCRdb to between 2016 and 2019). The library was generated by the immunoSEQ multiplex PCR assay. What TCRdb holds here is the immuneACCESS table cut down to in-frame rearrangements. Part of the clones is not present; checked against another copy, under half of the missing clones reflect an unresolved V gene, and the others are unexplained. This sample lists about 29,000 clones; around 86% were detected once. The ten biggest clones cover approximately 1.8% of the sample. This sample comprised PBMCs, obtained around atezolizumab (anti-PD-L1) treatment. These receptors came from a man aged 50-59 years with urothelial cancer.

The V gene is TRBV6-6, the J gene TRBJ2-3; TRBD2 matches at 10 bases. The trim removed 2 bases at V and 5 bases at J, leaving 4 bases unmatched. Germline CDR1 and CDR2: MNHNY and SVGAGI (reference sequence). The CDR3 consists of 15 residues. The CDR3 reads CASSYSGRGKDTQYF. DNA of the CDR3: TGTGCCAGCAGTTACAGCGGGAGGGGGAAAGATACGCAGTATTTT.

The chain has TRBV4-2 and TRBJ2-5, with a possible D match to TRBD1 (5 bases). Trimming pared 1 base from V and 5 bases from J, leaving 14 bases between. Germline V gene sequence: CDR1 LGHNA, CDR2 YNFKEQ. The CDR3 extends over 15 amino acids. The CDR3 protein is CASSQGAGAGETQYF. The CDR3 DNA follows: TGTGCCAGCAGCCAAGGGGCTGGGGCAGGGGAGACCCAGTACTTC.

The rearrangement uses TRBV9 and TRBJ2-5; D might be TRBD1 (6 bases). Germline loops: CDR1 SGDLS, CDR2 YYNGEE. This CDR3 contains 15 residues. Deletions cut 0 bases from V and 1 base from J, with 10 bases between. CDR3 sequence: CASSVAGTPQETQYF. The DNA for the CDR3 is TGTGCCAGCAGCGTAGCGGGGACACCCCAAGAGACCCAGTACTTC.

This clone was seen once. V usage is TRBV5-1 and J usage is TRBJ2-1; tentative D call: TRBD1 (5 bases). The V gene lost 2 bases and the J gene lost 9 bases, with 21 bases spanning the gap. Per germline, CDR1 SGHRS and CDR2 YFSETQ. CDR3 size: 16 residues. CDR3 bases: TGCGCCAGCAGCTTTCTTCGCCAGGGTGGGGCTTTTGAGCAGTTCTTC. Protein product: CASSFLRQGGAFEQFF. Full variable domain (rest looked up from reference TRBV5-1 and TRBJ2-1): KAGVTQTPRYLIKTRGQQVTLSCSPISGHRSVSWYQQTPGQGLQFLFEYFSETQRNKGNFPGRFSGRQFSNSRSEMNVSTLELGDSALYLCASSFLRQGGAFEQFFGPGTRLTVL.

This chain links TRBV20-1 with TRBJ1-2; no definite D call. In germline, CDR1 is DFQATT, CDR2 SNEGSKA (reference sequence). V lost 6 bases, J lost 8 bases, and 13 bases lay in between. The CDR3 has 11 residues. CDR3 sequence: CSAPPARGYTF. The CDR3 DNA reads TGCAGTGCCCCGCCCGCGCGAGGCTACACCTTC.

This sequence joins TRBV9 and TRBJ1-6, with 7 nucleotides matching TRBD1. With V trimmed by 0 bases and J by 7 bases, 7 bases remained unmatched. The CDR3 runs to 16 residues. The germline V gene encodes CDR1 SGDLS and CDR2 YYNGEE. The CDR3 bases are TGTGCCAGCAGCGTAGATACAGGGGACCGCAATTCACCCCTCCACTTT. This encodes CASSVDTGDRNSPLHF.

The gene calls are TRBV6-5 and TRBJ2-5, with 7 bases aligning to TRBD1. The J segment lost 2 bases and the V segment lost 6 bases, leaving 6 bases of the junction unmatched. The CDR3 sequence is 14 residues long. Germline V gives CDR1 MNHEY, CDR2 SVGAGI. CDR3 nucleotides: TGTGCCAGCAGAGGACAGGCCAAACAAGAGACCCAGTACTTC. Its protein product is CASRGQAKQETQYF.

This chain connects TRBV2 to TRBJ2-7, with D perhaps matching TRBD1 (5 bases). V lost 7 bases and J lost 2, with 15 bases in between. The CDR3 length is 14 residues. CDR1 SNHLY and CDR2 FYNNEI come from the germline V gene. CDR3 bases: TGTGCCAGCAATGAGCAGGGCCCTACCTACGAGCAGTACTTC. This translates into CASNEQGPTYEQYF.

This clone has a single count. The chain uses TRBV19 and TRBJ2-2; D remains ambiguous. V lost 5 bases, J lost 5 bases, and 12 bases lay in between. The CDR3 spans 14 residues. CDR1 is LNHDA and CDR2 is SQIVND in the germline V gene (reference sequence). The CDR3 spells CASSGLVYTGELFF. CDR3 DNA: TGTGCCAGTAGTGGGCTCGTCTATACCGGGGAGCTGTTTTTT. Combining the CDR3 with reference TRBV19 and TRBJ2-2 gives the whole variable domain DGGITQSPKYLFRKEGQNVTLSCEQNLNHDAMYWYRQDPGQGLRLIYYSQIVNDFQKGDIAEGYSVSREKKESFPLTVTSAQKNPTAFYLCASSGLVYTGELFFGEGSRLTVL.

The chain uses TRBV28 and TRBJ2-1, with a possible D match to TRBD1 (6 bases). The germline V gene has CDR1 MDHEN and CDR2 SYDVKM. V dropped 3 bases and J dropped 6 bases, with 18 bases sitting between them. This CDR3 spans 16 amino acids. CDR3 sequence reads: CASSFPGAVRVNEQFF. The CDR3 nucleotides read TGTGCCAGCAGTTTCCCAGGGGCGGTTAGAGTCAATGAGCAGTTCTTC.

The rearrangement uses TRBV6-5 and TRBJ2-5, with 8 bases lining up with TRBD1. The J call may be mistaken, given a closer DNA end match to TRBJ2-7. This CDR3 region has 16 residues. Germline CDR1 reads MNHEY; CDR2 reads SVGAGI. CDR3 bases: TGTGCCAGCAGTTACTCGAGGGACAGGCCGCTCTACGAGCAGTACTTC. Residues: CASSYSRDRPLYEQYF.

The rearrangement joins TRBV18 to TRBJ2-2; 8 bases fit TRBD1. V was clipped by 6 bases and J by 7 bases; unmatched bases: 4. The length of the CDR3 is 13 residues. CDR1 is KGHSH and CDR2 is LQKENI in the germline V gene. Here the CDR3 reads CASSRTGYGELFF. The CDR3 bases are TGTGCCAGCTCGCGGACAGGGTACGGGGAGCTGTTTTTT.

This chain's CDR3 is CASLTDASYEQYF. CDR3 nucleotide sequence: TGTGCCAGTTTGACAGATGCCTCCTACGAGCAGTACTTC. This chain joins TRBV7-9 and TRBJ2-7, with D possibly being TRBD1 (5 bases). The length of the CDR3 is 13 residues. Germline assignment: CDR1 SEHNR and CDR2 FQNEAQ (reference sequence). The ends were cut back, 9 bases at V and 0 bases at J, with 12 bases in the middle.

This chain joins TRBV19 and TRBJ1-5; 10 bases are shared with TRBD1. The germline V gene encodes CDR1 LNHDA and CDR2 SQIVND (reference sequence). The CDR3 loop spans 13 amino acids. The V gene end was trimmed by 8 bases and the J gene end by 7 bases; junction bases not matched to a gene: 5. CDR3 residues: CASQRDRGQPQHF. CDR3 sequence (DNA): TGTGCCAGTCAGCGGGACAGGGGACAGCCCCAGCATTTT.

This CDR3 reads CASTPPGQTYTEAFF. For the CDR3, the DNA is TGTGCCTCCACACCACCGGGACAAACATACACTGAAGCTTTCTTT. V gene TRBV30 combines with J gene TRBJ1-1, with a possible D match to TRBD1 (6 bases). Germline CDR1 and CDR2: GTSNPN and SVGIG (reference sequence). The ends were cut back, 7 bases at V and 3 bases at J, with 21 bases in the middle. The CDR3 extends over 15 amino acids.

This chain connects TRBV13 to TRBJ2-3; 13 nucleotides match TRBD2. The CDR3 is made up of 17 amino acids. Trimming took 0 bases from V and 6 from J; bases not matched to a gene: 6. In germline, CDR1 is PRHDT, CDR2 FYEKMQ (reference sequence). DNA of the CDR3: TGTGCCAGCAGCTTAGGGGGACTAGCGGGATCCGGGGATACGCAGTATTTT. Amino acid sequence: CASSLGGLAGSGDTQYF.

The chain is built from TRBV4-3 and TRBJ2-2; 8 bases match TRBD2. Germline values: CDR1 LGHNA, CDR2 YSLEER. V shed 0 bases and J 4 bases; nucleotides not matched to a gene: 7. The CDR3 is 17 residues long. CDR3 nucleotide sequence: TGCGCCAGCAGCCAAGAACCCAGCGGGAGTCTCACCGGGGAGCTGTTTTTT. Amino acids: CASSQEPSGSLTGELFF.

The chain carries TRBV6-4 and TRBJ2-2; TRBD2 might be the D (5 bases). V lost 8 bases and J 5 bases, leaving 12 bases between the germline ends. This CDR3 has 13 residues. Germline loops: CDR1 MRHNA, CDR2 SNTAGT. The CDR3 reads CASRGSETGELFF. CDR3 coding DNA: TGTGCCAGCCGGGGTTCGGAAACCGGGGAGCTGTTTTTT.

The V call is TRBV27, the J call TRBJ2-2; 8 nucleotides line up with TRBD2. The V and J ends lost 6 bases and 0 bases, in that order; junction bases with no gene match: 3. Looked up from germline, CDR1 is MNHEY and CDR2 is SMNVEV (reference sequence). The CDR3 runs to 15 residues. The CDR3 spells CASSGRDTNTGELFF. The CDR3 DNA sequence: TGTGCCAGCAGCGGGAGGGATACGAACACCGGGGAGCTGTTTTTT.

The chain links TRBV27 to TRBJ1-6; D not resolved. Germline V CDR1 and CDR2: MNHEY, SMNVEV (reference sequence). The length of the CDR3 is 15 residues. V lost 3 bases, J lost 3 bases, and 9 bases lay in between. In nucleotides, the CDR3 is TGTGCCAGCAGTTTGAACAGAGACTATAATTCACCCCTCCACTTT. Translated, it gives CASSLNRDYNSPLHF.

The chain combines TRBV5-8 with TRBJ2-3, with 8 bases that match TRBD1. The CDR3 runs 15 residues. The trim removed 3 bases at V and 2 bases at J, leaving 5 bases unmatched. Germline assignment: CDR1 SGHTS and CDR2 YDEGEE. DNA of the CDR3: TGTGCCAGCAGCTCCCGACAGGGGATCACAGATACGCAGTATTTT. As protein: CASSSRQGITDTQYF.

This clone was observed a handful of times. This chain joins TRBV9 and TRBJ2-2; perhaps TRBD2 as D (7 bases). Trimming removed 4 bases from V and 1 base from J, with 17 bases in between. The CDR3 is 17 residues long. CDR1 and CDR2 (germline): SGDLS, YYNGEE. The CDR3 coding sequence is TGTGCCAGCAGCCTAGGGGGGGGGCTAAGGAACACCGGGGAGCTGTTTTTT. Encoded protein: CASSLGGGLRNTGELFF.

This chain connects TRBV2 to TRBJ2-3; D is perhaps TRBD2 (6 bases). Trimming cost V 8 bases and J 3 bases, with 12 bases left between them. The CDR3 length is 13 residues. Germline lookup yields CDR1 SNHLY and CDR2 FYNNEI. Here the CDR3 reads CASGGSGTDTQYF. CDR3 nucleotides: TGTGCCAGCGGGGGGTCAGGAACAGATACGCAGTATTTT.

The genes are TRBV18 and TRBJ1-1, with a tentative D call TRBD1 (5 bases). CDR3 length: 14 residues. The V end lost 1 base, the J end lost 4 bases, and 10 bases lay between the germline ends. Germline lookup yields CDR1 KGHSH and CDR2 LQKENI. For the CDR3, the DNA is TGTGCCAGCTCACCACTTAGACAGTTCACTGAAGCTTTCTTT. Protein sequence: CASSPLRQFTEAFF.

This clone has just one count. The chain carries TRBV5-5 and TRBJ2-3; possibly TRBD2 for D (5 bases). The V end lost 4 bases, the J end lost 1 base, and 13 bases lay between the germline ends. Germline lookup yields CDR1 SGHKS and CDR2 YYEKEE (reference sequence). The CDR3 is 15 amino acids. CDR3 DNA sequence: TGTGCCAGCAGCCTCGAGGGCTTTGGCACAGATACGCAGTATTTT. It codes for CASSLEGFGTDTQYF.

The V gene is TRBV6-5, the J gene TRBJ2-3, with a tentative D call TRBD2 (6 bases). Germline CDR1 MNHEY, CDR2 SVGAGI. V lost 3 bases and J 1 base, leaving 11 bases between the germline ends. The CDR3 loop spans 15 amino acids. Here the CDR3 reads CASSYWASGTDTQYF. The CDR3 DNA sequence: TGTGCCAGCAGTTATTGGGCTAGCGGCACAGATACGCAGTATTTT.